A selection of T cell receptor beta chains follows, all from one sample in a study of OX40 agonist ivuxolimab in advanced cancers. Only in-frame clones appear in the TCRdb table, and some are missing; sequencing was by immunoSEQ multiplex PCR. The sample gives about 70,000 clones, 86% of which show up once; 6.9% is in the top ten. The specimen was CD4+ or CD8+ T cells sorted from blood, collected in a trial of the OX40 agonist ivuxolimab. Source of these receptors: an adult with an advanced solid tumor such as melanoma, head and neck, liver or kidney cancer. Both conserved end residues are part of each CDR3. The D gene is left open where the match is weak. Expanded clones get a size class; other rows say once, few or many, or leave the size out.

D gene,V gene,J gene,clone size,CDR3 DNA,CDR3 protein
-,TRBV13,TRBJ1-5,-,TGTGCCAGCAGCTTAGGCCGGGGGGGTAGCAATCAGCCCCAGCATTTT,CASSLGRGGSNQPQHF
-,TRBV7-2,TRBJ2-3,-,TGTGCCAGCAGCTTAGAGAACCTCACTAGGTGGGTAGATACGCAGTATTTT,CASSLENLTRWVDTQYF
TRBD1,TRBV6-5,TRBJ1-2,few,TGTGCCAGCAGTTTTGCCGGGACAGCGTACTCTGGCTACACCTTC,CASSFAGTAYSGYTF
-,TRBV18,TRBJ2-7,-,TGTGCCAGCTCACCACCGTCAGACCGAAACGAGCAGTACTTC,CASSPPSDRNEQYF
-,TRBV5-1,TRBJ2-3,-,TGCGCCAGCAGCACAGGGACGGGAAGCACAGATACGCAGTATTTT,CASSTGTGSTDTQYF
-,TRBV7-9,TRBJ2-3,-,TGTGCCAGCAGCTTATCTTACCCAGATACGCAGTATTTT,CASSLSYPDTQYF
TRBD2,TRBV19,TRBJ2-1,few,TGTGCCAGTAGTTCAGGTGGGACTAGCGGGAGACGGGAGCAGTTCTTC,CASSSGGTSGRREQFF
-,TRBV11-1,TRBJ2-2,-,TGTGCCAGCAGCAAAGACAGCCCGAACACCGGGGAGCTGTTTTTT,CASSKDSPNTGELFF
-,TRBV30,TRBJ1-6,few,TGTGCCCACGGGGGAAGTAATTCACCCCTCCACTTT,CAHGGSNSPLHF
TRBD1,TRBV6-4,TRBJ2-2,-,TGTGCCAGCAGTGGGGACAGCAGTAGCGGGGAGCTGTTTTTT,CASSGDSSSGELFF
TRBD2,TRBV19,TRBJ2-3,once,TGTGCCAGTAGTATCGTCGGCGGGGGGGCCGGACAAGATACGCAGTATTTT,CASSIVGGGAGQDTQYF
TRBD1,TRBV27,TRBJ1-4,-,TGTGCCAGCAGTTTGCAAAGACAGGGTGAAAAACTGTTTTTT,CASSLQRQGEKLFF
-,TRBV6-6,TRBJ2-2,once,TGTGCCAGCAGCCCCGGACCCTACACCGGGGAGCTGTTTTTT,CASSPGPYTGELFF
-,TRBV5-1,TRBJ2-1,-,TGCGCCAGCAGCTTATCCTCCGGGAGCGCCTACAATGAGCAGTTCTTC,CASSLSSGSAYNEQFF
-,TRBV19,TRBJ1-4,-,TGTGCCAGTAGCCGAAAGGGGGGAGCAACTAATGAAAAACTGTTTTTT,CASSRKGGATNEKLFF
TRBD2,TRBV5-1,TRBJ2-1,once,TGCGCCAGCAACCCCTTAGCGGGAAGTTTTGACAATGAGCAGTTCTTC,CASNPLAGSFDNEQFF
-,TRBV4-2,TRBJ1-2,once,TGTGCCAGCACCAAAGAACGTGGGACTAACTATGGCTACACCTTC,CASTKERGTNYGYTF
-,TRBV18,TRBJ2-1,-,TGTGCCAGCTCACCAGTGGGGGGACTCAATGAGCAGTTCTTC,CASSPVGGLNEQFF
TRBD1,TRBV18,TRBJ2-3,-,TGTGCCAGCTCACCACAGACAGGGGTGTACACAGATACGCAGTATTTT,CASSPQTGVYTDTQYF
-,TRBV5-1,TRBJ1-5,-,TGCGCCAGCAGCTGGGCAGGCGCGGGCAATCAGCCCCAGCATTTT,CASSWAGAGNQPQHF
-,TRBV19,TRBJ2-3,-,TGTGCCAGTAGTCCCCCACTAGTCCCGGATACGCAGTATTTT,CASSPPLVPDTQYF
-,TRBV5-4,TRBJ1-2,-,TGTGCCAGCAGCTTGGACACTACAGCCGACAGGCACACCTTC,CASSLDTTADRHTF
TRBD2,TRBV2,TRBJ2-5,-,TGTGCCAGCAGGGGATTGGGACTAGCGGGGGTTCAAGAGACCCAGTACTTC,CASRGLGLAGVQETQYF
-,TRBV30,TRBJ1-1,-,TGTGCCTGGGGTCGGGACCTCCAGAACACTGAAGCTTTCTTT,CAWGRDLQNTEAFF
TRBD2,TRBV7-9,TRBJ2-1,-,TGTGCCAGCAGCTTAGTCCTAGCGGGATACAATGAGCAGTTCTTC,CASSLVLAGYNEQFF
-,TRBV2,TRBJ2-2,-,TGTGCCAGCAGCCCTGACTTGGCCGGGGAGCTGTTTTTT,CASSPDLAGELFF
TRBD1,TRBV9,TRBJ2-5,once,TGTGCCAGCAGCGAATCAAGGGGACAGGTTCGGGAGACCCAGTACTTC,CASSESRGQVRETQYF
-,TRBV18,TRBJ2-5,few,TGTGCCAGCTCAGCGGACTTCGCGCCCCAGTACTTC,CASSADFAPQYF
-,TRBV18,TRBJ1-1,-,TGTGCCAGCTCACCACCCGGGACCTCGAGGGCCACTGAAGCTTTCTTT,CASSPPGTSRATEAFF
-,TRBV7-9,TRBJ1-2,-,TGTGCCAGCAGCTTGGGAGGGAACTATGGCTACACCTTC,CASSLGGNYGYTF
-,TRBV7-8,TRBJ1-5,-,TGTGCCAGCAGCTCAAGCGGGGTTCAGAGCTTTAGCAATCAGCCCCAGCATTTT,CASSSSGVQSFSNQPQHF
-,TRBV19,TRBJ1-5,-,TGTGCCAGTAGTATGCGGGACCTCAATCAGCCCCAGCATTTT,CASSMRDLNQPQHF
-,TRBV5-1,TRBJ2-1,once,TGCGCCAGCAGCTTTAACCTCGGGGAGCAGTTCTTC,CASSFNLGEQFF
TRBD1,TRBV27,TRBJ1-6,-,TGTGCCAGCAGTTTTTACGGGGACAGGGACAATTCACCCCTCCACTTT,CASSFYGDRDNSPLHF
TRBD1,TRBV5-8,TRBJ2-7,-,TGTGCCAGCAGCTTTATACAGGGGCGGTACGAGCAGTACTTC,CASSFIQGRYEQYF
TRBD2,TRBV18,TRBJ2-7,once,TGTGCCAGCTCAACACTCACGACTAGCGGGGGTGCCTACGAGCAGTACTTC,CASSTLTTSGGAYEQYF
-,TRBV2,TRBJ2-1,-,TGTGCCAGCAGTGCTAAAAGAGGTATTGAGCAGTTCTTC,CASSAKRGIEQFF
-,TRBV6-5,TRBJ2-6,-,TGTGCCAGCAGTTACTCGACACTTTGGGAGGCCAACGTCCTGACTTTC,CASSYSTLWEANVLTF
-,TRBV5-4,TRBJ2-5,-,TGTGCCAGCAGCTTGGGAACCGAACAGACCCAGTACTTC,CASSLGTEQTQYF
TRBD1,TRBV19,TRBJ2-7,-,TGTGCCAGTAGTGGCCGGACAGGCGTCTACGAGCAGTACTTC,CASSGRTGVYEQYF
-,TRBV19,TRBJ1-1,-,TGTGCCAGTAGGAGAGCCAAATCTACTGAAGCTTTCTTT,CASRRAKSTEAFF
-,TRBV29-1,TRBJ1-1,-,TGCAGCGTCCTAGGCGGCGGCTCCAACACTGAAGCTTTCTTT,CSVLGGGSNTEAFF
TRBD2,TRBV5-1,TRBJ2-5,-,TGCGCCAGCAGCTCACTAGCGGGAAAAGCGGAGACCCAGTACTTC,CASSSLAGKAETQYF
TRBD1,TRBV6-5,TRBJ1-1,-,TGTGCCAGCAGTTACTTTAACCCGGGACAGGGGACTGAAGCTTTCTTT,CASSYFNPGQGTEAFF
-,TRBV9,TRBJ2-5,-,TGTGCCAGCAGCGTAGGGGGACCCCAAGAGACCCAGTACTTC,CASSVGGPQETQYF
TRBD1,TRBV13,TRBJ1-1,-,TGTGCCAGCAGCTCCCCCGCAGGGACAGCGAACACTGAAGCTTTCTTT,CASSSPAGTANTEAFF
-,TRBV6-6,TRBJ1-5,-,TGTGCCAGCAGTTACGAGGGCAATCAGCCCCAGCATTTT,CASSYEGNQPQHF
-,TRBV11-1,TRBJ2-7,-,TGTGCCAGCAGCTTACAGCCTCCGAATGAGCAGTACTTC,CASSLQPPNEQYF
TRBD1,TRBV2,TRBJ1-5,once,TGTGCCAGCAGTCGAACAGGGGGCTCTCAGCCCCAGCATTTT,CASSRTGGSQPQHF
-,TRBV9,TRBJ2-7,-,TGTGCCAGCGCCAGAGGCGCGAGCTCCTACGAGCAGTACTTC,CASARGASSYEQYF
-,TRBV11-2,TRBJ2-7,-,TGTGCCAGCAGCCAGACAGCCTCCTGGACCTACGAGCAGTACTTC,CASSQTASWTYEQYF
-,TRBV30,TRBJ1-1,-,TGTGCCTGGGACCTGGGGGGGGGCCCCCGATCTGAAGCTTTCTTT,CAWDLGGGPRSEAFF
-,TRBV6-5,TRBJ2-3,-,TGTGCCAGCAGTTCCTCCATGACATGGAGGGCAGATACGCAGTATTTT,CASSSSMTWRADTQYF
TRBD2,TRBV11-3,TRBJ2-3,-,TGTGCCAGCAGCCCCCACCCTTGGGCTAGCGGGGGGGGACGCACAGATACGCAGTATTTT,CASSPHPWASGGGRTDTQYF
TRBD2,TRBV13,TRBJ2-5,-,TGTGCCAGCAGCTTAAGCGGGGGGAGGGAGACCCAGTACTTC,CASSLSGGRETQYF
-,TRBV18,TRBJ2-4,-,TGTGCCAGCTCCCTGGATGAAAACATTCAGTACTTC,CASSLDENIQYF
-,TRBV6-5,TRBJ2-7,few,TGTGCCAGCAGTCTCGGGGCGGTAAGCTCCTACGAGCAGTACTTC,CASSLGAVSSYEQYF
TRBD1,TRBV6-5,TRBJ1-1,-,TGTGCCAGCAGGGAGGAAGGGGGCCCTGAAGCTTTCTTT,CASREEGGPEAFF
-,TRBV5-1,TRBJ1-3,once,TGCGCCAGCAGCTTGCTCCACGGACAGGGAAACACCATATATTTT,CASSLLHGQGNTIYF